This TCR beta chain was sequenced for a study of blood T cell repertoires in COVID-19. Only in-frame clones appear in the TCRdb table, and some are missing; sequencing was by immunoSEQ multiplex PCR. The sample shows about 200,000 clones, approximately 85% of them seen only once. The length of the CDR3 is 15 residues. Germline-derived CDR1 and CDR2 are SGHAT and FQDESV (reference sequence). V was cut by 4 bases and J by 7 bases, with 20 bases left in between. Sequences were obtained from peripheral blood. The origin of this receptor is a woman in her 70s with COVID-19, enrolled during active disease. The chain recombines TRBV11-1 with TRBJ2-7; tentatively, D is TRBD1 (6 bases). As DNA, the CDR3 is TGTGCCAGCAGCTACCGACAGGATCTCCTCGGGGAGCAGTACTTC. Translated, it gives CASSYRQDLLGEQYF.